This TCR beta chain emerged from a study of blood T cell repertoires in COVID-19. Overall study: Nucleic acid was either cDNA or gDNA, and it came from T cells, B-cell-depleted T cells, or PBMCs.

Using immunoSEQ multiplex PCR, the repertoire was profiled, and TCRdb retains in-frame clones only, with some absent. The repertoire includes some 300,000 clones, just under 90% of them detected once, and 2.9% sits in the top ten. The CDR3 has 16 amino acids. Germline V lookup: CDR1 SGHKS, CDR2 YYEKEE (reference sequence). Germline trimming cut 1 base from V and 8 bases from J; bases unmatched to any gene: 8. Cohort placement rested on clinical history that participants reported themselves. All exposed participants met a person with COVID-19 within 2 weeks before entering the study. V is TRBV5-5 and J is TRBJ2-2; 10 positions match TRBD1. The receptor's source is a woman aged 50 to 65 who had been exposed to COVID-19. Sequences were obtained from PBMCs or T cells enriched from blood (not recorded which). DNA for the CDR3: TGTGCCAGCAGCTTGCAACCGGGGACAGGGGTGGGGGAGCTGTTTTTT. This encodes CASSLQPGTGVGELFF.